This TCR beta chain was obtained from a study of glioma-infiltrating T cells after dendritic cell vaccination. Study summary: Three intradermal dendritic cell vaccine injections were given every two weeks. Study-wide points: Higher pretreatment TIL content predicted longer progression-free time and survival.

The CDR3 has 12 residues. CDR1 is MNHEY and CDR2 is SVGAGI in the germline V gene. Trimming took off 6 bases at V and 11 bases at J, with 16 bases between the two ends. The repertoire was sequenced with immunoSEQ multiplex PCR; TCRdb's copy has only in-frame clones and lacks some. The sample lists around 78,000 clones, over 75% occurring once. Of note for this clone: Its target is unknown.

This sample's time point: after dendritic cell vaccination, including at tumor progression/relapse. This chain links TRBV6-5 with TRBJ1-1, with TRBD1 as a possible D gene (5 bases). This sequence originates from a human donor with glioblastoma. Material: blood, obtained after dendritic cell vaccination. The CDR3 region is CASSRPTGMAFF. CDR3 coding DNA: TGTGCCAGCAGCAGACCTACAGGAATGGCTTTCTTT.